These 13 T cell receptor beta chains were all obtained from the same sample, sequenced in a study of shared clonotypes between healthy human individuals. TCRdb keeps only in-frame clones here, not all; method: immunoSEQ multiplex PCR. The sample lists about 490,000 clones; approximately 80% were seen once. The sequenced sample consisted of PBMCs. The receptors were gathered from a woman aged 40 to 50 in good health. Some clones in this sample may be carry-over from other donors' samples.

This clone was counted many times. The chain combines TRBV11-2 with TRBJ1-2; TRBD1 aligns across 7 bases. This CDR3 is built from 16 residues. The J segment lost 4 bases and the V segment lost 4 bases, leaving 12 bases of the junction unmatched. Looked up from germline, CDR1 is SGHAT and CDR2 is FQNNGV. CDR3 in amino acids: CASSSSGTAASYGYTF. The CDR3 bases are TGTGCCAGCAGCTCATCCGGGACAGCGGCCAGCTATGGCTACACCTTC.

A single count supports this clone. The chain combines TRBV5-1 with TRBJ2-1; TRBD1 is a possible D gene (5 bases). Germline V gene sequence: CDR1 SGHRS, CDR2 YFSETQ. CDR3 length: 16 amino acids. Trimming pared 0 bases from V and 2 bases from J, leaving 12 bases between. This chain's CDR3 is CASSLAGATPYNEQFF. The CDR3 DNA sequence: TGCGCCAGCAGCTTGGCTGGGGCCACGCCCTACAATGAGCAGTTCTTC.

The gene calls are TRBV25-1 and TRBJ2-5; TRBD2 matches at 8 bases. V shed 4 bases and J 5 bases; nucleotides not matched to a gene: 6. The V gene's germline CDR1 is MGHDK and CDR2 SYGVNS. CDR3 length: 14 amino acids. CDR3 DNA sequence: TGTGCCAGCAGTGGTGGGACTAGGAGGGAGACCCAGTACTTC. Amino acid sequence: CASSGGTRRETQYF. The full variable domain, rest sourced from reference TRBV25-1 and TRBJ2-5, is EADIYQTPRYLVIGTGKKITLECSQTMGHDKMYWYQQDPGMELHLIHYSYGVNSTEKGDLSSESTVSRIRTEHFPLTLESARPSHTSQYLCASSGGTRRETQYFGPGTRLLVL.

V usage is TRBV5-4 and J usage is TRBJ1-2, with D hard to call. The CDR3 length is 13 residues. The germline V gene encodes CDR1 SGHNT and CDR2 YYREEE (reference sequence). With 4 bases removed from V and 5 bases from J, the gap between germline ends came to 12 bases. Here the CDR3 reads CASSPGLTYGYTF. The DNA for the CDR3 is TGTGCCAGCAGCCCGGGCCTCACTTATGGCTACACCTTC.

V and J are TRBV19 and TRBJ2-1; 7 positions match TRBD1. Losses at the gene ends were 5 bases for V and 5 bases for J; bases not matched to a gene: 12. The CDR3 is made up of 16 amino acids. Germline V gene lookup returns CDR1 LNHDA and CDR2 SQIVND (reference sequence). CDR3 sequence reads: CASSSRHRGLDNEQFF. In nucleotides, the CDR3 is TGTGCCAGTAGTTCGCGGCACAGGGGTTTGGACAATGAGCAGTTCTTC. The whole variable domain, filled in from reference TRBV19 and TRBJ2-1, reads DGGITQSPKYLFRKEGQNVTLSCEQNLNHDAMYWYRQDPGQGLRLIYYSQIVNDFQKGDIAEGYSVSREKKESFPLTVTSAQKNPTAFYLCASSSRHRGLDNEQFFGPGTRLTVL.

A few counts support this clone. The V gene is TRBV2, the J gene TRBJ1-2, with 9 bases matching TRBD1. V was pared by 6 bases and J by 4 bases, with 9 bases of the junction left unmatched. The germline CDR1 and CDR2 sequences are SNHLY and FYNNEI. This CDR3 is 15 amino acids long. This chain's CDR3 is CASRFGTGYGYGYTF. CDR3 DNA: TGTGCCAGCAGATTCGGGACAGGGTACGGCTATGGCTACACCTTC.

The rearrangement links TRBV19 to TRBJ2-3; 8 bases are shared with TRBD1. The germline V gene encodes CDR1 LNHDA and CDR2 SQIVND (reference sequence). The junction had 3 bases not matched to a gene; V was cut back by 6 bases and J by 1 base. The CDR3 covers 14 residues. CDR3 in amino acids: CASRDRAGTDTQYF. Written as DNA, the CDR3 is TGTGCCAGTAGGGACAGGGCGGGCACAGATACGCAGTATTTT.

The chain couples TRBV19 to TRBJ1-2, with 7 bases identical to TRBD1. Germline loops: CDR1 LNHDA, CDR2 SQIVND (reference sequence). Trimming at V came to 3 bases and at J to 6 bases, leaving 4 bases not matched to a gene. The CDR3 spans 13 residues. The CDR3 nucleotides are TGTGCCAGTAGTATCACAGGGGTTCATGGCTACACCTTC. Its protein product is CASSITGVHGYTF.

This clone has only one observation. J is TRBJ2-3 and V is TRBV10-2; no clear D gene. Germline-derived CDR1 and CDR2 are WSHSY and SAAADI. There are 13 residues in the CDR3. Trimming removed 2 bases at V and 2 bases at J, with 5 bases between. This CDR3 is CASSEGPTDTQYF. The DNA for the CDR3 is TGCGCCAGCAGTGAGGGACCCACAGATACGCAGTATTTT.

V usage is TRBV5-6 and J usage is TRBJ1-2, with a weak D call TRBD1 (6 bases). V gave up 1 base and J gave up 7 bases, with 11 bases separating them. Per germline, CDR1 SGHDT and CDR2 YYEEEE. The CDR3 covers 13 residues. The CDR3 DNA reads as TGTGCCAGCAGCTTGAAGGGGGGCCTTGGCTACACCTTC. Protein sequence: CASSLKGGLGYTF.

The J gene is TRBJ1-1, the V gene TRBV5-1; D remains unclear. Germline lookup yields CDR1 SGHRS and CDR2 YFSETQ. The CDR3 is 18 amino acids. Trimming pared 3 bases from V and 5 bases from J, leaving 26 bases between. The CDR3 nucleotides read TGCGCCAGCAGCTGGGAGGAGGCAGCCCCCGGTTTCGGTACTGAAGCTTTCTTT. It specifies CASSWEEAAPGFGTEAFF.

This chain links TRBV6-5 with TRBJ1-2; D unclear. Germline V gene lookup returns CDR1 MNHEY and CDR2 SVGAGI. V lost 2 bases and J 8 bases, leaving 6 bases between the germline ends. There are 11 residues in the CDR3. This CDR3 is CASSYAGGYTF. CDR3 bases: TGTGCCAGCAGTTACGCTGGGGGCTACACCTTC.

This clone turned up a few times. The J gene is TRBJ2-1, the V gene TRBV7-9, with 8 bases lining up with TRBD2. Germline loops: CDR1 SEHNR, CDR2 FQNEAQ (reference sequence). J gave up 7 bases and V 5 bases, and 13 bases lay outside the gene matches. The length of the CDR3 is 16 residues. CDR3: CASSPGIAGGTNEQFF. CDR3 DNA: TGTGCCAGCAGCCCGGGCATCGCGGGAGGCACAAATGAGCAGTTCTTC.